The text below deals with one T cell receptor beta chain. The target antigen is unknown. This record comes from a study of human T cells and chemical hapten exposure. Study results and limitations: Significantly more large CDR3 similarity clusters arose among expanded TCRs than among controls.

TCRdb reanalysed the RACE reads using MiXCR and keeps one entry per CDR3 protein. The data show roughly 360,000 distinct CDR3 sequences, about 4.8% seen once. Time point described: patch test 1, 2 weeks after DPC sensitization. The treatment is: therapeutic diphenylcyclopropenone sensitization with weekly scalp DPC. The CDR3 covers 16 residues. CDR1 SGHTA and CDR2 FQGNSA come from the germline V gene. V was trimmed by 2 bases and J by 0 bases, leaving 12 bases between them. Sequences were derived from whole blood, sampled in connection with sensitization to the hapten diphenylcyclopropenone (DPC). The sequence was collected from a woman between 50 and 59 years old with alopecia areata. Some clones in this sample may be carry-over from other donors' samples. V is TRBV7-2 and J is TRBJ2-3; D not resolved. CDR3 in amino acids: CASSLNPGTSTDTQYF. DNA for the CDR3: TGTGCCAGCAGCTTAAATCCAGGAACTAGCACAGATACGCAGTATTTT.